The 6 T cell receptor beta chains below were found in one sample sequenced in a study of cytomegalovirus exposure and HLA in healthy donors. Primers for the PCR totalled 60 Vbeta and 13 Jbeta. Libraries were prepared by immunoSEQ multiplex PCR; TCRdb keeps only in-frame clonotypes and omits some of them. The sample holds more than 90,000 clones; approximately 76% are singletons and the top ten take around 7%. The sample comprised PBMCs. The receptors were gathered from a man between 35 and 55 years old in good health and CMV-seropositive.

CDR3 residues: CASSSLAVTSTDTQYF. The CDR3 region has the DNA TGTGCCAGCAGCTCTTTAGCGGTAACTAGCACAGATACGCAGTATTTT. This chain uses TRBV11-2 with TRBJ2-3; perhaps TRBD2 as D (6 bases). Germline lookup yields CDR1 SGHAT and CDR2 FQNNGV. Trimming shortened V by 4 bases and J by 0 bases, and 14 bases separated the two germline ends. The CDR3 loop spans 16 amino acids.

This clone was recorded only once. The chain links TRBV4-1 to TRBJ1-5; weak D call: TRBD1 (6 bases). The V and J ends lost 0 bases and 5 bases respectively, with 8 bases between them. This CDR3 is built from 14 residues. CDR1 is MGHRA and CDR2 is YSYEKL in the germline V gene. CDR3 residues: CASSQEGGYQPQHF. Written as DNA, the CDR3 is TGCGCCAGCAGCCAAGAAGGGGGATATCAGCCCCAGCATTTT.

V is TRBV2 and J is TRBJ2-1; tentatively, D is TRBD2 (6 bases). The CDR3 covers 15 residues. Germline CDR1 and CDR2: SNHLY and FYNNEI. Trimming took 2 bases from V and 4 from J, leaving 12 bases between them. CDR3 protein: CASSEYAGGYNEQFF. The DNA for the CDR3 is TGTGCCAGCAGTGAATACGCCGGGGGATACAATGAGCAGTTCTTC.

This clone was picked up a small number of times. V usage is TRBV20-1 and J usage is TRBJ2-3; D ambiguous. Trimming left V 1 base short and J 5 bases short, with 4 bases between. The germline V gene encodes CDR1 DFQATT and CDR2 SNEGSKA (reference sequence). CDR3 length: 11 residues. The CDR3 nucleotides are TGCAGTGCTAGAGTCGGAGATACGCAGTATTTT. Protein sequence: CSARVGDTQYF.

The chain has TRBV27 and TRBJ1-5; TRBD1 is a possible D gene (6 bases). The CDR3 is 14 amino acids. The V end lost 5 bases, the J end lost 6 bases, and 14 bases lay between the germline ends. The germline CDR1 and CDR2 sequences are MNHEY and SMNVEV (reference sequence). CDR3 region: CASSATGPGQPQHF. The DNA of the CDR3 is TGTGCCAGCAGTGCGACAGGTCCAGGTCAGCCCCAGCATTTT.

The chain carries TRBV5-6 and TRBJ1-3; perhaps TRBD1 as D (5 bases). The V end was cut by 3 bases, the J end by 0 bases, with 7 bases between. Germline V CDR1 and CDR2: SGHDT, YYEEEE. This CDR3 is 14 amino acids long. The CDR3 reads CASSWGVSGNTIYF. The CDR3 DNA follows: TGTGCCAGCAGCTGGGGGGTCTCTGGAAACACCATATATTTT.